Below are 21 T cell receptor beta chains sequenced from a single sample in a study of CXCR3-negative and CXCR3-positive naive CD8 T cells. TRB cDNA was prepared as libraries by UMI-labeled 5' RACE. For each CDR3 protein, TCRdb gives one entry from its re-call of the 5' RACE reads, without DNA. The sample has 45,000 to 55,000 distinct CDR3 sequences; the top ten hold about 15%. Source material: memory CD8+ T cells from blood. The receptors derive from a human donor in good health. Some clones in this sample may be carry-over from other donors' samples.

The chain employs TRBV19 and TRBJ1-1; TCRdb picks TRBD1, but there is no DNA to check that call. Germline CDR1 is LNHDA and CDR2 is SQIVND (reference sequence). This CDR3 region has 14 residues. The CDR3 region is CASSYGGLNTEAFF. The whole variable domain, filled in from reference TRBV19 and TRBJ1-1, reads DGGITQSPKYLFRKEGQNVTLSCEQNLNHDAMYWYRQDPGQGLRLIYYSQIVNDFQKGDIAEGYSVSREKKESFPLTVTSAQKNPTAFYLCASSYGGLNTEAFFGQGTRLTVV.

The chain couples TRBV23-1 to TRBJ2-2. TRBV23-1 is known as an ORF, though its function is uncertain. CDR3 length: 15 residues. Here the CDR3 reads CASSQCQIFIGELFF.

J is TRBJ2-7 and V is TRBV7-3. Germline V CDR1 and CDR2: SGHTA, FQGTGA. This CDR3 is built from 14 residues. CDR3 region: CASSSNPSSYEQYF. The complete variable domain, with remaining parts taken from reference TRBV7-3 and TRBJ2-7, reads GAGVSQTPSNKVTEKGKYVELRCDPISGHTALYWYRQSLGQGPEFLIYFQGTGAADDSGLPNDRFFAVRPEGSVSTLKIQRTERGDSAVYLCASSSNPSSYEQYFGPGTRLTVT.

The CDR3 reads CASSQGIGEHSPDTQYF. The chain recombines TRBV4-2 with TRBJ2-3. CDR3 size: 17 residues. Germline-derived CDR1 and CDR2 are LGHNA and YNFKEQ.

The chain recombines TRBV27 with TRBJ2-5. CDR1 is MNHEY, CDR2 SMNVEV, per germline (reference sequence). This CDR3 is built from 13 residues. The CDR3 is CASSLSTGETQYF.

The J gene is TRBJ2-5, the V gene TRBV28; TCRdb names TRBD1, which stays unverified in the absence of DNA. The V gene's germline CDR1 is MDHEN and CDR2 SYDVKM. CDR3 length: 16 amino acids. CDR3 amino acids: CASSFPPYGGEETQYF.

V gene TRBV5-1 combines with J gene TRBJ1-1. The CDR3 has 13 amino acids. Germline V gene lookup returns CDR1 SGHRS and CDR2 YFSETQ. CDR3 loop: CASTTTVNTEAFF.

The V call is TRBV28, the J call TRBJ2-3; there is no DNA to check the TCRdb D call of TRBD1. Germline lookup yields CDR1 MDHEN and CDR2 SYDVKM. This CDR3 has 13 amino acids. CDR3 in amino acids: CASSPGRIDTQYF.

The chain joins TRBV14 to TRBJ2-5. This CDR3 contains 17 residues. Germline V gives CDR1 SGHDN, CDR2 FVKESK. CDR3 residues: CASSQAVTRRTQETQYF.

The rearrangement joins TRBV9 to TRBJ2-7; the TRBD1 assignment by TCRdb is unverifiable without DNA. CDR1 SGDLS and CDR2 YYNGEE come from the germline V gene. The CDR3 length is 14 residues. The CDR3 region is CASSGGDRDYEQYF.

The genes are TRBV4-1 and TRBJ2-5; the TRBD1 assignment by TCRdb is unverifiable without DNA. Germline values: CDR1 MGHRA, CDR2 YSYEKL. This CDR3 contains 15 residues. CDR3 amino acids: CASSQAAGAGETQYF.

The chain links TRBV20-1 to TRBJ2-7; TCRdb lists TRBD1, though no DNA is available to test this call. Looked up from germline, CDR1 is DFQATT and CDR2 is SNEGSKA (reference sequence). The CDR3 extends over 14 amino acids. The CDR3: CSARDGDRDYEQYF.

The genes are TRBV5-1 and TRBJ1-1; TCRdb returns TRBD1, unconfirmable since there is no DNA. This CDR3 spans 15 amino acids. Germline assignment: CDR1 SGHRS and CDR2 YFSETQ. CDR3 region: CASSNWEATGPEAFF.

CDR3 loop: CASSEGLGEHYEQYF. The chain recombines TRBV14 with TRBJ2-7; TCRdb's assignment of TRBD2 cannot be checked, as there is no DNA. CDR1 is SGHDN and CDR2 is FVKESK in the germline V gene. This CDR3 spans 15 amino acids.

The genes are TRBV29-1 and TRBJ1-2. Per germline, CDR1 SQVTM and CDR2 ANQGSEA. The CDR3 consists of 12 residues. The CDR3: CSVVFGPYGYTF.

The rearrangement uses TRBV28 and TRBJ1-1. The CDR3 runs 11 residues. Germline-derived CDR1 and CDR2 are MDHEN and SYDVKM. The CDR3 region is CASRLDTEAFF.

J is TRBJ2-1 and V is TRBV29-1. Germline CDR1 and CDR2: SQVTM and ANQGSEA. The CDR3 is 12 residues long. The CDR3 here is CSAEVRYNEQFF.

The CDR3 here is CASSIWGQSTDTQYF. This chain joins TRBV19 and TRBJ2-3; TCRdb outputs TRBD1, but without DNA this stays unchecked. Germline CDR1 is LNHDA and CDR2 is SQIVND (reference sequence). The CDR3 contains 15 residues. The full variable domain, rest sourced from reference TRBV19 and TRBJ2-3, is DGGITQSPKYLFRKEGQNVTLSCEQNLNHDAMYWYRQDPGQGLRLIYYSQIVNDFQKGDIAEGYSVSREKKESFPLTVTSAQKNPTAFYLCASSIWGQSTDTQYFGPGTRLTVL.

The genes are TRBV6-4 and TRBJ2-7; TCRdb lists TRBD2, though no DNA is available to test this call. Per germline, CDR1 MRHNA and CDR2 SNTAGT. The CDR3 contains 16 residues. CDR3 residues: CASSEEAGTSSHEQYF.

This chain links TRBV29-1 with TRBJ2-1; lacking DNA, the TRBD1 call made by TCRdb goes unchecked. The CDR3 has 13 amino acids. Germline CDR1 SQVTM, CDR2 ANQGSEA. CDR3: CSIAPGEYNEQFF.

This chain connects TRBV4-1 to TRBJ2-7; the TRBD2 assignment by TCRdb is unverifiable without DNA. Germline assignment: CDR1 MGHRA and CDR2 YSYEKL. This CDR3 is built from 15 residues. Here the CDR3 reads CASSQEPRESYEQYF.